The 23 T cell receptor beta chains below were found in one sample sequenced in a study of blood T cells in healthy people across ages. For the second PCR, which ran for roughly 6 to 12 cycles, a sample-barcoded 5' primer and a J-beta primer mix were used. Each CDR3 protein gets one entry after TCRdb re-called the 5' RACE reads with MiXCR. The data contain 700,000 to 950,000 distinct CDR3 sequences, roughly 50% of them singletons. The sample comprised blood. These receptor sequences come from a man younger than 40 in good health.

This clonotype was recorded a few times. The chain recombines TRBV7-2 with TRBJ2-1, with TRBD2 matching 7 bases. CDR3 length equals 15 residues. The J segment lost 4 bases and the V segment lost 5 bases, leaving 8 bases of the junction unmatched. CDR1 is SGHTA and CDR2 is FQGNSA in the germline V gene. The CDR3 DNA reads as TGTGCCAGCAGCGTCGCTAGCGGCCTTTACAATGAGCAGTTCTTC. Its translation: CASSVASGLYNEQFF.

This clonotype showed up just a few times. This rearrangement joins TRBV6-2 or TRBV6-3 to TRBJ1-5; D not certain. Per germline, CDR1 MNHEY and CDR2 SVGEGT. V lost 7 bases and J 3 bases, leaving 16 bases between the germline ends. The CDR3 has 15 residues. This chain's CDR3 is CASTWANGLNQPQHF. The CDR3, as DNA: TGTGCCAGCACTTGGGCGAATGGGCTCAATCAGCCCCAGCATTTT.

This chain links TRBV3-1 with TRBJ2-5; the match to TRBD2 covers 11 bases. After removal of 3 bases from V and 2 bases from J, the junction contained 5 bases not matched to a gene. The germline CDR1 and CDR2 sequences are LGHDT and YNNKEL (reference sequence). CDR3 length: 16 residues. CDR3 DNA sequence: TGTGCCAGCAGCCAGGCGCTAGCGGGGGGACAAGAGACCCAGTACTTC. As protein: CASSQALAGGQETQYF.

CDR3 loop: CASSYWSGRNTEAFF. The DNA for the CDR3 is TGTGCCAGCAGCTACTGGAGCGGGAGGAACACTGAAGCTTTCTTT. The chain has TRBV7-2 and TRBJ1-1; the D is unclear. V shed 4 bases and J shed 1 base, with 13 bases lying between them. The CDR3 totals 15 residues. The germline gives CDR1 SGHTA, CDR2 FQGNSA.

Judged by abundance, this clonotype is medium-sized. The rearrangement links TRBV4-2 to TRBJ2-1, with D possibly being TRBD1 or TRBD2 (5 bases each). Trimming stripped 5 bases from V and 1 base from J, with 9 bases between. Germline V gives CDR1 LGHNA, CDR2 YNFKEQ. The CDR3 extends over 14 amino acids. The CDR3 spells CASSRGVSYNEQFF. The CDR3, as DNA: TGTGCCAGCAGCAGGGGAGTATCCTACAATGAGCAGTTCTTC.

This clonotype has more than one count but fewer than ten. The genes are TRBV10-3 and TRBJ2-5, with 9 bases lining up with TRBD2. The last part of the DNA fits TRBJ2-7 better; the J call may be wrong. Germline-derived CDR1 and CDR2 are ENHRY and SYGVKD. The CDR3 contains 15 residues. This chain's CDR3 is CASRPPGLAGNEQYF. The CDR3 DNA follows: TGTGCCAGCAGGCCGCCGGGACTAGCCGGGAACGAGCAGTACTTC.

The chain uses TRBV7-9 and TRBJ2-3, with 10 bases matching TRBD2. With V trimmed by 1 base and J by 5 bases, 9 bases remained unmatched. The CDR3 covers 17 residues. In germline, CDR1 is SEHNR, CDR2 FQNEAQ (reference sequence). For the CDR3, the DNA is TGTGCCAGCAGCTTAGGTGGTTCTAGCGGGGGTCAAGATACGCAGTATTTT. It is translated as CASSLGGSSGGQDTQYF.

V is TRBV20-1 and J is TRBJ2-5; D gene ambiguous. The germline V gene encodes CDR1 DFQATT and CDR2 SNEGSKA (reference sequence). Deletions cut 3 bases from V and 11 bases from J, with 19 bases between. This CDR3 contains 13 residues. The CDR3 region has the DNA TGCAGTGCTAGGGATGTGGGCCAAAAAAAGCAGTACTTC. Encoded protein: CSARDVGQKKQYF.

The chain carries TRBV7-6 and TRBJ2-7; TRBD2 might be the D (5 bases). This CDR3 contains 16 residues. The ends were cut back, 3 bases at V and 2 bases at J, with 17 bases in the middle. Germline loops: CDR1 SGHVS, CDR2 FNYEAQ. The CDR3 region is CASSFEASGRAYEQYF. The DNA for the CDR3 is TGTGCCAGCAGCTTTGAGGCGTCGGGAAGGGCCTACGAGCAGTACTTC. The entire variable domain, with the rest obtained from reference TRBV7-6 and TRBJ2-7, is as follows: GAGVSQSPRYKVTKRGQDVALRCDPISGHVSLYWYRQALGQGPEFLTYFNYEAQQDKSGLPNDRFSAERPEGSISTLTIQRTEQRDSAMYRCASSFEASGRAYEQYFGPGTRLTVT.

The chain uses TRBV7-9 and TRBJ1-2; D unresolved. The length of the CDR3 is 14 residues. CDR1 is SEHNR and CDR2 is FQNEAQ in the germline V gene (reference sequence). V was cut by 2 bases and J by 8 bases, with 15 bases left in between. CDR3 in DNA: TGTGCCAGCAGCTTAATAGGTTCGAGCCCCGGCTACACCTTC. Its translation: CASSLIGSSPGYTF.

The chain joins TRBV27 to TRBJ2-7; 9 nucleotides match TRBD1. CDR3 length: 11 residues. Germline lookup yields CDR1 MNHEY and CDR2 SMNVEV (reference sequence). This CDR3 is CGRDRAYEQYF. The CDR3 DNA is TGTGGCCGGGACAGGGCGTACGAGCAGTACTTC.

The chain joins TRBV11-3 to TRBJ2-3; the D is unclear. Trimming pared 5 bases from V and 4 bases from J, leaving 7 bases between. Germline V gene lookup returns CDR1 SGHNT and CDR2 YENEEA. The CDR3 has 12 amino acids. CDR3 DNA: TGTGCCAGCAGCCTGCACCCAGATACGCAGTATTTT. Translating it yields CASSLHPDTQYF.

V and J are TRBV5-1 and TRBJ2-6; D is uncertain. The CDR3 runs to 14 residues. CDR1 SGHRS and CDR2 YFSETQ come from the germline V gene. The V and J ends lost 6 bases and 1 base respectively, with 8 bases between them. This CDR3 reads CASNPASGANVLTF. CDR3 bases: TGCGCCAGCAATCCGGCATCTGGGGCCAACGTCCTGACTTTC.

V usage is TRBV6-4 and J usage is TRBJ1-2; the match to TRBD1 covers 9 bases. J was trimmed by 4 bases and V by 6 bases; bases with no gene match: 15. Germline V gene sequence: CDR1 MRHNA, CDR2 SNTAGT. The CDR3 is made up of 17 amino acids. CDR3 residues: CASSPQPLGTGTYGYTF. The CDR3 coding sequence is TGTGCCAGCAGCCCCCAACCTTTGGGGACAGGGACCTATGGCTACACCTTC.

There are a few counts of this clonotype. The J gene is TRBJ1-2, the V gene TRBV29-1; D gene unclear. This CDR3 contains 16 residues. Trimming took 1 base from V and 3 from J, leaving 18 bases between them. CDR1 and CDR2 (germline): SQVTM, ANQGSEA. CDR3 protein: CSVEGPMGKVDYGYTF. CDR3 DNA sequence: TGCAGCGTTGAAGGCCCTATGGGGAAGGTGGACTATGGCTACACCTTC.

This clonotype appeared a few times. This rearrangement joins TRBV7-9 to TRBJ1-2, with a tentative D call TRBD1 (5 bases). In germline, CDR1 is SEHNR, CDR2 FQNEAQ (reference sequence). Trimming took 3 bases from V and 4 from J, leaving 12 bases between them. The CDR3 consists of 14 residues. CDR3 nucleotides: TGTGCCAGCAGCTTTAAGGGGAGGAGCTATGGCTACACCTTC. Translation gives CASSFKGRSYGYTF.

This chain joins TRBV6-2 or TRBV6-3 and TRBJ2-2; 9 nucleotides align to TRBD2. The V gene's germline CDR1 is MNHEY and CDR2 SVGEGT. J was trimmed by 6 bases and V by 8 bases; bases with no gene match: 7. The CDR3 length is 14 residues. The CDR3 spells CASFQSGRPGELFF. The DNA for the CDR3 is TGTGCCAGCTTCCAGAGCGGGAGGCCCGGGGAGCTGTTTTTT.

The rearrangement links TRBV20-1 to TRBJ2-7; no clear D. Germline values: CDR1 DFQATT, CDR2 SNEGSKA (reference sequence). V lost 3 bases and J lost 2, with 8 bases in between. CDR3 size: 12 residues. The CDR3 DNA reads as TGCAGTGCTAGCGCGGAGCCCTACGAGCAGTACTTC. As protein: CSASAEPYEQYF.

The genes are TRBV6-4 and TRBJ2-3; D is perhaps TRBD2 (7 bases). CDR1 and CDR2 (germline): MRHNA, SNTAGT. The CDR3 length is 15 residues. Trimming left V 3 bases short and J 2 bases short, with 12 bases between. The CDR3 DNA sequence: TGTGCCAGCAGTGAAAGGGGGGGACCCACAGATACGCAGTATTTT. Protein: CASSERGGPTDTQYF.

This clonotype showed up just a few times. V gene TRBV28 combines with J gene TRBJ2-5, with D possibly being TRBD2 (6 bases). Trimming pared 3 bases from V and 7 bases from J, leaving 15 bases between. The germline V gene encodes CDR1 MDHEN and CDR2 SYDVKM. The CDR3 loop spans 14 amino acids. CDR3 protein: CASSFRGGVGTQYF. The CDR3 region has the DNA TGTGCCAGCAGTTTCCGTGGAGGGGTGGGGACCCAGTACTTC.

The rearrangement uses TRBV7-2 and TRBJ1-1; D perhaps matches TRBD1 (5 bases). The V end was cut by 1 base, the J end by 0 bases, with 9 bases between. The CDR3 is 15 residues long. Germline values: CDR1 SGHTA, CDR2 FQGNSA. This CDR3 is CASSLVWDLNTEAFF. CDR3 coding DNA: TGTGCCAGCAGCTTAGTTTGGGACCTGAACACTGAAGCTTTCTTT.

The gene calls are TRBV20-1 and TRBJ2-1; the D gene is possibly TRBD1 (6 bases). CDR3 size: 14 residues. Trimming removed 0 bases from V and 9 bases from J, with 15 bases in between. Germline V gene sequence: CDR1 DFQATT, CDR2 SNEGSKA (reference sequence). CDR3 sequence reads: CSARDDRGWAEQFF. CDR3 bases: TGCAGTGCTAGAGATGATAGGGGGTGGGCTGAGCAGTTCTTC.

The J gene is TRBJ2-1, the V gene TRBV9, with TRBD2 matching over 8 bases. The CDR3 is made up of 14 amino acids. V was pared by 4 bases and J by 10 bases, with 10 bases of the junction left unmatched. In germline, CDR1 is SGDLS, CDR2 YYNGEE. The CDR3 DNA reads TGTGCCAGCAGCCCCCGGACTAGCTTCAACGAGCAGTTCTTC. Its translation is CASSPRTSFNEQFF.